Presented here are 4 T cell receptor beta chains from one specimen sequenced in a study of T cells after yellow fever vaccination. TCRdb itself ran the 5' RACE reads through MiXCR, one entry per CDR3 protein. The table records 500,000 to 650,000 distinct CDR3 sequences, about 12% of them present only once. The source material was PBMCs, sampled on the day of the yellow fever booster vaccination. The source is a man between 25 and 39 years old who received the YFV17D yellow fever vaccine.

This sequence joins TRBV6-1 and TRBJ2-5; no definite D call. Germline V gives CDR1 MNHNS, CDR2 SASEGT. Deletions cut 1 base from V and 2 bases from J, with 5 bases between. The CDR3 has 13 residues. CDR3 protein: CASSEVGQETQYF. Written as DNA, the CDR3 is TGTGCCAGCAGTGAAGTCGGGCAAGAGACCCAGTACTTC.

In regard to this clonotype: This may stem from a read error, because a much larger clone lies one nucleotide away. This chain links TRBV5-4 with TRBJ2-7; 7 bases line up with TRBD1. The CDR3 covers 15 residues. CDR1 and CDR2 (germline): SGHNT, YYREEE (reference sequence). With 4 bases clipped from V and 6 bases from J, the junction kept 13 bases outside the gene matches. The DNA of the CDR3 is TGTGCCAGCAGCGTGGACAGGCCGCGTGGGACCGAGCAGTACTTC. The encoded protein is CASSVDRPRGTEQYF.

This clonotype was seen a handful of times. J is TRBJ2-3 and V is TRBV9; 9 nucleotides line up with TRBD2. Per germline, CDR1 SGDLS and CDR2 YYNGEE. V trimming: 3 bases; J trimming: 3 bases; junction bases outside the gene matches: 5. The CDR3 consists of 15 residues. The CDR3 region has the DNA TGTGCCAGCAGCGGGGGAGGACTAGCGACAGATACGCAGTATTTT. It translates to CASSGGGLATDTQYF.

This clonotype was recorded a few times. The chain recombines TRBV27 with TRBJ2-3; 9 nucleotides match TRBD1. The trim removed 6 bases at V and 3 bases at J, leaving 4 bases unmatched. The CDR3 length is 14 residues. Germline CDR1 MNHEY, CDR2 SMNVEV (reference sequence). CDR3 nucleotides: TGTGCCAGCAGGCCGACAGGGGGGACAGATACGCAGTATTTT. It specifies CASRPTGGTDTQYF.